This TCR beta chain was recorded in a study of T cell responses to AZD1222 COVID-19 vaccine. Study outcomes and limitations: Only a handful of AZD1222 recipients were seropositive at baseline. Reports say nearly half of spike-specific TCRs go after unmutated variant regions.

On this clone: Its antigen is still unknown.

In germline, CDR1 is SQVTM, CDR2 ANQGSEA. The ends were cut back, 4 bases at V and 1 base at J, with 7 bases in the middle. This CDR3 is 12 amino acids long. Clones were read by immunoSEQ multiplex PCR, and TCRdb kept only the in-frame ones, dropping some. The table includes some 100,000 clones, roughly 89% detected once. This clonotype originated in an adult in good health. Sequenced material: peripheral blood, taken on day 0 of AZD1222 vaccination. The chain has TRBV29-1 and TRBJ1-1; D not resolved. The CDR3 loop is CSVGWRNTEAFF. CDR3 DNA sequence: TGCAGCGTTGGGTGGAGGAACACTGAAGCTTTCTTT.